This T cell receptor (beta chain) comes out of a study of CD8 T cells in Susac syndrome. The authors reverse transcribed about 0.5 to 1 ug RNA with random hexamers. TCR beta CDR3 was amplified by immunoSEQ multiplex PCR. This amplification extended across 54 Vbeta and 13 Jbeta segments. MiXCR, applied by TCRdb to the immunoSEQ multiplex PCR reads, yields one record per CDR3 protein. The top ten hold about 0.12% of the sample, which has about 440,000 distinct CDR3 sequences, approximately 85% seen once. Points on this clonotype: Its antigen is unidentified.

TCR beta sequences were obtained from blood CD8+ and CD4+ T cells. Negative isolation was used for CD8+ and CD4+ T cells, and FACS enrichment was applied to TEMRA cells. J was trimmed by 3 bases and V by 3 bases; bases with no gene match: 7. Germline CDR1 LGHNT, CDR2 FRNRAP. The CDR3 runs to 17 residues. Study-wide results and limits: The study recognized that the number of individuals in its TCR sequencing and HLA analysis was relatively small.

Sample: CD8+ T cells from PBMCs. The chain links TRBV12-5 to TRBJ2-3; TRBD2 agrees at 12 bases. The sequence came from a human donor with multiple sclerosis. In DNA form, the CDR3 reads TGTGCTAGTGGTTTCACGACTAGCGGGAGAGGGACAGATACGCAGTATTTT. Encoded protein: CASGFTTSGRGTDTQYF.